This is a list of T cell receptor beta chains from one sample in a study of response to subunit inactivated influenza vaccine. MiXCR, applied by TCRdb to the RT-PCR reads, yields one record per CDR3 protein. In the table there are hundreds of thousands of distinct CDR3 sequences, less than 20% of which are singletons. This sample comprised PBMCs from blood, obtained 11 to 12 days after vaccination. Receptors were obtained from a man aged 50 or older who received an inactivated influenza vaccine. Each CDR3 is given with its conserved first and last residue. The D gene is left open where the match is weak. For some rows the clone size is stated as once, few or many, or as a class when expanded; others skip it.

cdr3_aa: CSALRGETQYF
cdr3_nt: TGCAGTGCCCTGCGCGGAGAGACCCAGTACTTC
clone_size: many
v_call: TRBV20-1
d_call: NA
cdr3_length: 11
j_call: TRBJ2-5

cdr3_aa: CSVEGLAPDTQYF
cdr3_nt: TGCAGCGTTGAGGGACTAGCGCCAGATACGCAGTATTTT
clone_size: NA
v_call: TRBV29-1
d_call: TRBD2
cdr3_length: 13
j_call: TRBJ2-3

cdr3_aa: CSAGTSGLGDTQYF
cdr3_nt: TGCAGTGCTGGGACTAGCGGCCTAGGGGATACGCAGTATTTT
clone_size: NA
v_call: TRBV20-1
d_call: TRBD2
cdr3_length: 14
j_call: TRBJ2-3

cdr3_aa: CASSHGRGHEQFF
cdr3_nt: TGTGCCAGCAGTCACGGACGGGGTCATGAGCAGTTCTTC
clone_size: NA
v_call: TRBV6-2/TRBV6-3
d_call: NA
cdr3_length: 13
j_call: TRBJ2-1

cdr3_aa: CASSQDRGGQPQHF
cdr3_nt: TGTGCCAGCAGCCAAGATCGGGGGGGTCAGCCCCAGCATTTT
clone_size: many
v_call: TRBV4-2
d_call: NA
cdr3_length: 14
j_call: TRBJ1-5

cdr3_aa: CASSPGRGAYQETQYF
cdr3_nt: TGTGCCAGCAGTCCCGGAAGGGGGGCGTACCAAGAGACCCAGTACTTC
clone_size: NA
v_call: TRBV25-1
d_call: NA
cdr3_length: 16
j_call: TRBJ2-5

cdr3_aa: CASSSELGDRGAFF
cdr3_nt: TGTGCCAGCAGTTCTGAACTGGGGGACAGGGGAGCTTTCTTT
clone_size: few
v_call: TRBV28
d_call: TRBD1
cdr3_length: 14
j_call: TRBJ1-1

cdr3_aa: CASSVSGDYEQYF
cdr3_nt: TGCGCCAGCAGCGTTTCAGGTGATTACGAGCAGTACTTC
clone_size: NA
v_call: TRBV5-1
d_call: NA
cdr3_length: 13
j_call: TRBJ2-7

cdr3_aa: CASSGWAGNPREQYF
cdr3_nt: TGTGCCAGTTCTGGATGGGCGGGAAATCCCCGCGAGCAGTACTTC
clone_size: NA
v_call: TRBV12-3/TRBV12-4
d_call: NA
cdr3_length: 15
j_call: TRBJ2-7

cdr3_aa: CASSFTVTGNQPQHF
cdr3_nt: TGTGCCAGCTCATTCACGGTTACGGGCAATCAGCCCCAGCATTTT
clone_size: few
v_call: TRBV18
d_call: NA
cdr3_length: 15
j_call: TRBJ1-5

cdr3_aa: CASNSGQGGETQYF
cdr3_nt: TGTGCCAGTAACAGTGGCCAAGGTGGGGAGACCCAGTACTTC
clone_size: NA
v_call: TRBV19
d_call: NA
cdr3_length: 14
j_call: TRBJ2-5

cdr3_aa: CSVEELAGYEQYF
cdr3_nt: TGCAGCGTTGAAGAACTAGCGGGGTACGAGCAGTACTTC
clone_size: many
v_call: TRBV29-1
d_call: TRBD2
cdr3_length: 13
j_call: TRBJ2-7

cdr3_aa: CASSSQGTSATPQYF
cdr3_nt: TGCGCCAGCAGCAGCCAAGGGACATCCGCTACGCCGCAGTACTTC
clone_size: NA
v_call: TRBV5-1
d_call: NA
cdr3_length: 15
j_call: TRBJ2-7

cdr3_aa: CASSNSGGAYNEQFF
cdr3_nt: TGTGCCAGCAGCAATAGCGGGGGGGCTTACAATGAGCAGTTCTTC
clone_size: NA
v_call: TRBV9
d_call: TRBD2
cdr3_length: 15
j_call: TRBJ2-1

cdr3_aa: CASSPTGTGYEQYF
cdr3_nt: TGTGCCAGCAGCCCTACCGGGACAGGGTATGAGCAGTACTTC
clone_size: NA
v_call: TRBV3-1
d_call: TRBD1
cdr3_length: 14
j_call: TRBJ2-7

cdr3_aa: CASSLGLTREETQYF
cdr3_nt: TGTGCCAGCAGCTTAGGCCTAACTAGGGAAGAGACCCAGTACTTC
clone_size: NA
v_call: TRBV7-9
d_call: NA
cdr3_length: 15
j_call: TRBJ2-5

cdr3_aa: CASSSPINTRDRVYDTQYF
cdr3_nt: TGTGCCAGCAGTTCGCCAATTAATACCCGGGACAGGGTATATGATACGCAGTATTTT
clone_size: few
v_call: TRBV6-2/TRBV6-3
d_call: TRBD1
cdr3_length: 19
j_call: TRBJ2-3

cdr3_aa: CASSNPFASPGGGELFF
cdr3_nt: TGTGCCAGTAGTAACCCTTTTGCCTCGCCAGGCGGCGGGGAGCTGTTTTTT
clone_size: NA
v_call: TRBV19
d_call: NA
cdr3_length: 17
j_call: TRBJ2-2

cdr3_aa: CASSKVLAGAMNNEQFF
cdr3_nt: TGTGCCAGCAGCAAAGTTCTAGCGGGAGCCATGAACAATGAGCAGTTCTTC
clone_size: few
v_call: TRBV21-1
d_call: NA
cdr3_length: 17
j_call: TRBJ2-1

cdr3_aa: CASSLAREQYF
cdr3_nt: TGTGCCAGCAGCTTGGCCAGGGAGCAGTACTTC
clone_size: few
v_call: TRBV5-6
d_call: NA
cdr3_length: 11
j_call: TRBJ2-7

cdr3_aa: CASSTRRRQFYEQYF
cdr3_nt: TGTGCCAGTAGTACGAGACGCCGTCAATTCTACGAGCAGTACTTC
clone_size: few
v_call: TRBV19
d_call: NA
cdr3_length: 15
j_call: TRBJ2-7

cdr3_aa: CASSSRGYNEKLFF
cdr3_nt: TGTGCCAGCAGTTCTCGTGGGTATAATGAAAAACTGTTTTTT
clone_size: NA
v_call: TRBV6-5
d_call: NA
cdr3_length: 14
j_call: TRBJ1-4

cdr3_aa: CASSVDSGGAGDTQYF
cdr3_nt: TGTGCCAGCAGCGTCGATAGCGGGGGGGCCGGAGATACGCAGTATTTT
clone_size: NA
v_call: TRBV9
d_call: TRBD2
cdr3_length: 16
j_call: TRBJ2-3

cdr3_aa: CASSQEAGGASYEQYF
cdr3_nt: TGCGCCAGCAGCCAAGAAGCGGGGGGGGCTTCCTACGAGCAGTACTTC
clone_size: NA
v_call: TRBV4-3
d_call: TRBD2
cdr3_length: 16
j_call: TRBJ2-7

cdr3_aa: CASSELETPGTGYYEQYF
cdr3_nt: TGTGCCAGCAGCGAACTGGAAACTCCCGGGACGGGATACTACGAGCAGTACTTC
clone_size: few
v_call: TRBV11-2
d_call: NA
cdr3_length: 18
j_call: TRBJ2-7

cdr3_aa: CASSYKQSYGYTF
cdr3_nt: TGTGCCAGCAGTTACAAACAGTCCTATGGCTACACCTTC
clone_size: few
v_call: TRBV6-5
d_call: NA
cdr3_length: 13
j_call: TRBJ1-2

cdr3_aa: CASSWGPLNTEAFF
cdr3_nt: TGTGCCAGCAGCTGGGGACCGTTGAACACTGAAGCTTTCTTT
clone_size: few
v_call: TRBV6-2/TRBV6-3
d_call: NA
cdr3_length: 14
j_call: TRBJ1-1

cdr3_aa: CASSIGFSGGRKNTDTQYF
cdr3_nt: TGTGCCAGTAGTATAGGGTTTAGCGGGGGAAGAAAAAACACAGATACGCAGTATTTT
clone_size: NA
v_call: TRBV19
d_call: TRBD2
cdr3_length: 19
j_call: TRBJ2-3